This entry is about one T cell receptor beta chain. This entry belongs to a study of blood T cell dynamics during melanoma immunotherapy. Background on the study: Metastatic melanoma patients received first-line pembrolizumab or nivolumab plus ipilimumab.

The time point was: pre-treatment baseline. Blood was drawn before treatment and at week 3 after checkpoint blockade. Apart from a couple of fast progressors, RECIST 1.1 response was judged 12 weeks post-infusion. Germline CDR1 is GTSNPN and CDR2 is SVGIG (reference sequence). This CDR3 has 12 residues. Profiled with immunoSEQ multiplex PCR; TCRdb holds only in-frame clones, not every one. The sample has approximately 9,700 clones; 89% are singletons. The chain carries TRBV30 and TRBJ2-5, with D tentatively TRBD2 (6 bases). The tail of the sequence fits TRBJ2-7 better, so the J call may be wrong. The TCR originated in a human donor with melanoma. The material sequenced was blood, taken from a patient treated with checkpoint blockade. The CDR3 is CAWRGGSYEQYF. The CDR3 DNA is TGTGCCTGGAGGGGGGGCTCCTACGAGCAGTACTTC.